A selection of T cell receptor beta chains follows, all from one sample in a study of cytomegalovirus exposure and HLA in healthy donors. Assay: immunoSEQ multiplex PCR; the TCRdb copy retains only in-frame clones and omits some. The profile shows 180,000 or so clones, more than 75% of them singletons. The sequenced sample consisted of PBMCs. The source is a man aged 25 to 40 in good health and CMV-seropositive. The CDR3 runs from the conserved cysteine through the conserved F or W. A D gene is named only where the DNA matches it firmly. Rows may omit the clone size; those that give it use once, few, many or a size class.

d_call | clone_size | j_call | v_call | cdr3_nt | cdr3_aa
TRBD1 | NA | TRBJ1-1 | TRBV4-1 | TGCGCCAGCAGCCAGAGGATGACGACAGGGAAAACTGAAGCTTTCTTT | CASSQRMTTGKTEAFF
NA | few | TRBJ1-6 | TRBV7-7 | TGTGCCAGCAGCTTAGTTGGGCAGTCAAATTCACCCCTCCACTTT | CASSLVGQSNSPLHF
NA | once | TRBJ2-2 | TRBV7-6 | TGTGCCAGCAGCTCTTCCCCCAACCTATTAACCGGGGAGCTGTTTTTT | CASSSSPNLLTGELFF
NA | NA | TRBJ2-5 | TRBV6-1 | TGTGCCAGCACTGGGATGGGGGCGCAGTACTTC | CASTGMGAQYF
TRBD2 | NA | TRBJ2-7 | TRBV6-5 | TGTGCCAGCAGTTTGGGAGGGTGGACCTACGAGCAGTACTTC | CASSLGGWTYEQYF
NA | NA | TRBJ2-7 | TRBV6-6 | TGTGCCAGCAGAGACGGAGGTATTTTCTACGAGCAGTACTTC | CASRDGGIFYEQYF
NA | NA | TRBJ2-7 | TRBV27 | TGTGCCAGCAGGGGGGGAACCTACGAGCAGTACTTC | CASRGGTYEQYF
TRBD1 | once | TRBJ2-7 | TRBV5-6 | TGTGCCAGCAGCTTCCGGACAGGGGCGAACTACGAGCAGTACTTC | CASSFRTGANYEQYF
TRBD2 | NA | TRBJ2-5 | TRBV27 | TGTGCCAGCAGTTTCGCCCACGGGGGGGAAAAAGAGACCCAGTACTTC | CASSFAHGGEKETQYF
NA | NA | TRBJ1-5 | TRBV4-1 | TGCGCCAGCAGCCAAGGGGAGGGAGGGGCTCAGCCCCAGCATTTT | CASSQGEGGAQPQHF
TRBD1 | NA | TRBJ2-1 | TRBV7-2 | TGTGCCAGCAGCCCAGGGCCAGGTTGGGACAGGGCCTTCGATGAGCAGTTCTTC | CASSPGPGWDRAFDEQFF
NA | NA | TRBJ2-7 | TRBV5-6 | TGTGCCAGCAGCCAGAGCCTGGGTCGGGACCCGTCCCTCGACGAGCAGTACTTC | CASSQSLGRDPSLDEQYF
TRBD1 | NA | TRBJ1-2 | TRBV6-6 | TGTGCCAGCAGTGACTTACAGGGGAGGGATGGCTACACCTTC | CASSDLQGRDGYTF
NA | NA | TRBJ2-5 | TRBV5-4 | TGTGCCAGCAGCTTTGTCTTCGGGACTCTCCAAGAGACCCAGTACTTC | CASSFVFGTLQETQYF
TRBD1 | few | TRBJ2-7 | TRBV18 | TGTGCCAGCTCAACGGGACAGGGAGGTTTGCGCGAGCAGTACTTC | CASSTGQGGLREQYF
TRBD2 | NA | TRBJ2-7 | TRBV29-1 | TGCAGCGGGGTGGCTAGCGGCTCCTACGAGCAGTACTTC | CSGVASGSYEQYF
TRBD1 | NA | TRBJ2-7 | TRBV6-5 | TGTGCCAGCACGGGACAGGCCTACGAGCAGTACTTC | CASTGQAYEQYF
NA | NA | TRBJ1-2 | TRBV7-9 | TGTGCCAGCAGCCGGGGCCAGGGAGGGGATGGCTACACCTTC | CASSRGQGGDGYTF
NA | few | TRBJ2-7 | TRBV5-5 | TGTGCCAGCAGCCCACCGAAGTACCCCTACGAGCAGTACTTC | CASSPPKYPYEQYF
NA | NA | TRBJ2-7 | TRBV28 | TGTGCCAGCAGTCCCGAAGGGGGGACCTACTACGAGCAGTACTTC | CASSPEGGTYYEQYF
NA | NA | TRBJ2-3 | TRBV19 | TGTGCCAGTACCGGCCCCTATAATACGCAGTATTTT | CASTGPYNTQYF
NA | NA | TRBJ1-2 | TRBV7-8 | TGTGCCAGCAGCTTAGCGGAGGGCAGAGCCTATGGCTACACCTTC | CASSLAEGRAYGYTF
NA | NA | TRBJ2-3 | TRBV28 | TGTGCCGTGCGGGGAGAGGTAGATACGCAGTATTTT | CAVRGEVDTQYF